This T cell receptor beta chain came from a study of shared clonotypes between healthy human individuals. Sequenced by immunoSEQ multiplex PCR; TCRdb stores in-frame clones only, minus some. The table lists some 900,000 clones, over 60% of them singletons. This clone was observed a handful of times. Per germline, CDR1 ENHRY and CDR2 SYGVKD. V dropped 3 bases and J dropped 6 bases, with 0 bases sitting between them. The CDR3 is 11 amino acids. The sample consisted of memory CD4+ T cells sorted from blood. Subset: CD45RA-negative fraction. The sequence was obtained from a man aged 18 to 29 in good health. The rearrangement links TRBV10-3 to TRBJ1-6; D is undetermined. CDR3 protein: CAISDNSPLHF. CDR3 nucleotide sequence: TGTGCCATCAGTGATAATTCACCCCTCCACTTT.